This TCR beta chain was captured in a study of shared clonotypes between healthy human individuals. In the study overall: Plates per donor: three CD4 naive, three CD4 memory, two CD8 naive, one CD8 memory.

Naive-designated CD8 cells lacked CD45RO, were positively enriched for CCR7, and omitted terminally differentiated effector memory CD45RA+ cells. Germline V lookup: CDR1 SQVTM, CDR2 ANQGSEA. This CDR3 contains 14 residues. V lost 5 bases and J 4 bases, leaving 17 bases between the germline ends. Remarks on this clone: Its antigen is unknown.

General observations from the study: The researchers took only blood, and tissue repertoires probably look different. Represented diversity, genetic and exposure-history alike, was limited by few donors. Naive CD4 clonotypes were shared across a few donors at 4.5% to 6%.

Assay: immunoSEQ multiplex PCR; the TCRdb copy retains only in-frame clones and omits some. The table includes about 650,000 clones, nearly 97% detected once. Sequenced: naive CD8+ T cells sorted from blood. The V gene is TRBV29-1, the J gene TRBJ1-2; D is uncertain. This receptor was obtained from a woman in her 30s in good health. The CDR3, as DNA: TGCAGCGTTCTGTTGCAAAAGAGACCCTATGGCTACACCTTC. Its translation: CSVLLQKRPYGYTF. Filled out from reference TRBV29-1 and TRBJ1-2, the complete variable domain reads SAVISQKPSRDICQRGTSLTIQCQVDSQVTMMFWYRQQPGQSLTLIATANQGSEATYESGFVIDKFPISRPNLTFSTLTVSNMSPEDSSIYLCSVLLQKRPYGYTFGSGTRLTVV.